This T cell receptor beta chain was obtained from a study of shared clonotypes between healthy human individuals. Notes on the study in general: Generation probabilities of non-shared clonotypes were lower (relative to those shared by all four donors).

Trimming left V 9 bases short and J 7 bases short, with 33 bases between. Germline CDR1 reads SGHRS; CDR2 reads YFSETQ. The CDR3 runs 18 residues. Donors comprised healthy HIV-negative adults lacking recent acute infections or vaccinations. Turning to this clone: Its specificity is not known.

Repertoires were generated with immunoSEQ multiplex PCR, while TCRdb's copy carries only in-frame clones and drops some. The table records under 2,500,000 clones, approximately 96% of them present only once. The chain is built from TRBV5-1 and TRBJ2-3; tentatively, D is TRBD2 (7 bases). The sequence derives from a man younger than 35 in good health. Sequencing was done on a sample of naive CD4+ T cells sorted from blood. Subset here: CD45RA+ positively selected. CDR3 in amino acids: CATELGPRRGALENTQYF. Here the CDR3 DNA reads TGCGCCACCGAGTTGGGACCCCGCCGGGGGGCCTTAGAGAATACGCAGTATTTT.